One T cell receptor (beta chain) is described in this entry. Trimming at V came to 5 bases and at J to 3 bases, leaving 4 bases not matched to a gene. This CDR3 has 14 residues. Germline V lookup: CDR1 MRHNA, CDR2 SNTAGT. The PCR made use of 60 Vbeta and 13 Jbeta primers. Sequencing was performed with immunoSEQ multiplex PCR; in TCRdb, only in-frame clones are kept and a portion is missing. There are about 140,000 clones in the sample; 75% to 80% occur only once, and under 2% lies in the top ten. The data belong to a study of cytomegalovirus exposure and HLA in healthy donors. The source is a female donor in good health and CMV-seronegative. Sequencing was performed on PBMCs. The rearrangement uses TRBV6-4 and TRBJ1-2; 9 bases agree with TRBD1. CDR3 DNA sequence: TGTGCCAGCAGTATGACAGGGGGATACTATGGCTACACCTTC. Translated: CASSMTGGYYGYTF.